The T cell receptor (beta chain) described here comes from a study of Ad26.COV2.S vaccination and SARS-CoV-2 variants. Libraries were prepared by immunoSEQ multiplex PCR; TCRdb keeps only in-frame clonotypes and omits some of them. The sample includes about 480,000 clones, around nine tenths of them seen just once. The J segment lost 5 bases and the V segment lost 5 bases, leaving 6 bases of the junction unmatched. Per the germline V gene, CDR1 is SGHAT and CDR2 is FQDESV (reference sequence). The CDR3 runs to 14 residues. The treatment is: roughly 19 received Ad26.COV2.S at low or high dose, single or two shots; several received placebo; per-sample allocation not given. Sample collection was performed on day 63 after the first vaccine or placebo injection.

The material sequenced was peripheral blood, taken in a trial of Ad26.COV2.S vaccine versus placebo. This clonotype originated in a person between 18 and 60 years old who received the Ad26.COV2.S COVID-19 vaccine or a placebo. The chain recombines TRBV11-1 with TRBJ2-1; 7 bases are shared with TRBD2. The CDR3 protein is CASSVWGRDNEQFF. The CDR3 DNA sequence: TGTGCCAGCAGCGTCTGGGGGAGGGACAATGAGCAGTTCTTC.